Following are 27 T cell receptor beta chains from one sample sequenced in a study of cytomegalovirus exposure and HLA in healthy donors. The PCR contained 60 Vbeta and 13 Jbeta primers. Measured with immunoSEQ multiplex PCR; TCRdb has only the in-frame clones, and not every one. This sample yields about 99,000 clones, of which around 80% are seen a single time; over 9% belongs to the top ten. Sample: PBMCs. The receptors were gathered from a woman under 30 in good health and CMV-seropositive.

The chain links TRBV18 to TRBJ1-4; 8 nucleotides align to TRBD1. Germline trimming cut 6 bases from V and 8 bases from J; bases unmatched to any gene: 11. Per the germline V gene, CDR1 is KGHSH and CDR2 is LQKENI. The CDR3 extends over 15 amino acids. The CDR3 loop is CASSSSRQGWEKLFF. The DNA of the CDR3 is TGTGCCAGCTCGTCCTCTCGACAGGGGTGGGAAAAACTGTTTTTT.

This rearrangement joins TRBV7-9 to TRBJ2-7, with 11 nucleotides matching TRBD2. Germline trimming cut 5 bases from V and 5 bases from J; bases unmatched to any gene: 8. In germline, CDR1 is SEHNR, CDR2 FQNEAQ (reference sequence). The CDR3 totals 15 residues. The CDR3 nucleotides are TGTGCCAGCAGCCACCTAGCGGGAGGTCCCCACGAGCAGTACTTC. Its translation is CASSHLAGGPHEQYF.

The chain links TRBV5-1 to TRBJ2-5; 8 positions agree with TRBD2. This CDR3 comprises 17 residues. Per the germline V gene, CDR1 is SGHRS and CDR2 is YFSETQ. V shed 0 bases and J 5 bases; nucleotides not matched to a gene: 12. CDR3 region: CASSLGIRGGRRETQYF. The CDR3 nucleotides are TGCGCCAGCAGCTTGGGAATCCGGGGGGGCCGACGCGAGACCCAGTACTTC.

The V and J genes are TRBV7-8 and TRBJ2-7, with a possible D match to TRBD2 (5 bases). Germline V gene data show CDR1 as SGHVS and CDR2 as FQNEAQ. V was clipped by 3 bases and J by 4 bases, with 19 bases between them. CDR3 length: 16 amino acids. DNA of the CDR3: TGTGCCAGCAGCTTTCCTAGCTCTCAACTGAAGTACGAGCAGTACTTC. Encoded protein: CASSFPSSQLKYEQYF.

The chain joins TRBV11-2 to TRBJ2-7; D possibly corresponds to TRBD1 (6 bases). V lost 2 bases, J lost 7 bases, and 15 bases lay in between. Germline V gene data show CDR1 as SGHAT and CDR2 as FQNNGV. The CDR3 loop spans 14 amino acids. In nucleotides, the CDR3 is TGTGCCAGCAGCTTACTACTGGGGGCGCAAGAGCAGTACTTC. Its protein is CASSLLLGAQEQYF.

V and J are TRBV18 and TRBJ2-5; 12 bases agree with TRBD1. The germline V gene encodes CDR1 KGHSH and CDR2 LQKENI. The CDR3 extends over 15 amino acids. Trimming took 3 bases from V and 4 from J; bases not matched to a gene: 3. The CDR3: CASSPGQGARETQYF. DNA of the CDR3: TGTGCCAGCTCACCGGGACAGGGGGCGCGAGAGACCCAGTACTTC.

The genes are TRBV5-1 and TRBJ2-7, with 7 bases lining up with TRBD1. CDR1 SGHRS and CDR2 YFSETQ come from the germline V gene. V lost 5 bases and J lost 0; bases outside the gene matches: 5. This CDR3 region has 14 residues. The CDR3 DNA is TGCGCCAGCAGTCAGACAGGGACCTCCTACGAGCAGTACTTC. Its translation: CASSQTGTSYEQYF.

CDR3 region: CSASRGQPQHF. The CDR3 nucleotides read TGCAGTGCTAGCCGGGGGCAGCCCCAGCATTTT. The rearrangement links TRBV20-1 to TRBJ1-5; D may be TRBD1 (5 bases). CDR1 and CDR2 from the germline V gene are DFQATT and SNEGSKA (reference sequence). CDR3 length equals 11 residues. V dropped 3 bases and J dropped 7 bases, with 7 bases sitting between them.

V gene TRBV4-1 combines with J gene TRBJ2-7; 9 positions match TRBD2. The CDR3 runs 16 residues. Trimming at V came to 1 base and at J to 9 bases, leaving 13 bases not matched to a gene. Germline values: CDR1 MGHRA, CDR2 YSYEKL. The CDR3: CASSQGVAGALLGQYF. The CDR3 nucleotides read TGCGCCAGCAGCCAAGGCGTAGCGGGGGCCCTCCTTGGGCAGTACTTC.

The rearrangement uses TRBV7-3 and TRBJ1-1, with D tentatively TRBD1 (6 bases). Germline CDR1 SGHTA, CDR2 FQGTGA. The ends were cut back, 5 bases at V and 4 bases at J, with 11 bases in the middle. The length of the CDR3 is 13 residues. The CDR3: CASSPGQSTEAFF. The DNA for the CDR3 is TGTGCCAGCAGCCCAGGACAGTCCACTGAAGCTTTCTTT.

The CDR3 DNA follows: TGCAGCGCCGACAGGGGTACCGGGGAGCTGTTTTTT. This translates into CSADRGTGELFF. The J gene is TRBJ2-2, the V gene TRBV29-1; 8 bases match TRBD1. J gave up 5 bases and V 7 bases, and 3 bases lay outside the gene matches. Per germline, CDR1 SQVTM and CDR2 ANQGSEA. The CDR3 runs to 12 residues.

The CDR3 DNA reads as TGTGCCAGCAGTTCGATCGGGACAGGTTCGGGAAAACTGTTTTTT. Its protein product is CASSSIGTGSGKLFF. The genes are TRBV11-2 and TRBJ1-4, with 8 bases aligning to TRBD1. Germline V lookup: CDR1 SGHAT, CDR2 FQNNGV. CDR3 size: 15 residues. The V segment lost 6 bases and the J segment 10 bases; nucleotides outside the gene matches: 13.

V gene TRBV7-3 combines with J gene TRBJ2-2; 8 bases are a match to TRBD2. Germline values: CDR1 SGHTA, CDR2 FQGTGA. This CDR3 spans 17 amino acids. The V gene end was trimmed by 1 base and the J gene end by 3 bases; junction bases not matched to a gene: 7. The CDR3 reads CASSLIPAGADTGELFF. DNA for the CDR3: TGTGCCAGCAGCTTAATCCCAGCGGGGGCGGACACCGGGGAGCTGTTTTTT.

This chain's CDR3 is CASSLAGGVGLNTEAFF. CDR3 nucleotide sequence: TGTGCCAGCAGCTTAGCCGGAGGGGTGGGGCTGAACACTGAAGCTTTCTTT. V is TRBV7-9 and J is TRBJ1-1; weak D call: TRBD1 (5 bases). Germline loops: CDR1 SEHNR, CDR2 FQNEAQ (reference sequence). The CDR3 runs to 17 residues. V was cut by 0 bases and J by 0 bases, with 14 bases left in between.

The chain carries TRBV2 and TRBJ2-1; tentatively, D is TRBD1 (6 bases). CDR1 is SNHLY, CDR2 FYNNEI, per germline. This CDR3 is built from 14 residues. The germline V and J ends were trimmed by 7 bases and 2 bases, with 12 bases remaining between them. CDR3 in DNA: TGTGCCAGCACTCGGGACAAACCCTACAATGAGCAGTTCTTC. Amino acid sequence: CASTRDKPYNEQFF.

The V and J genes are TRBV30 and TRBJ2-1; TRBD2 might be the D (5 bases). Germline CDR1 reads GTSNPN; CDR2 reads SVGIG (reference sequence). CDR3 length equals 14 residues. V was shortened by 0 bases and J by 5 bases, with 11 bases between the two germline ends. In DNA form, the CDR3 reads TGTGCCTGGAGTGTACTACTAGGGCACAATGAGCAGTTCTTC. It encodes CAWSVLLGHNEQFF.

There are a few counts of this clone. The chain is built from TRBV29-1 and TRBJ1-1; 7 bases are a match to TRBD1. V was pared by 7 bases and J by 2 bases, with 10 bases of the junction left unmatched. This CDR3 has 14 amino acids. Germline-derived CDR1 and CDR2 are SQVTM and ANQGSEA. The CDR3 region is CSAKTGTVNTEAFF. CDR3 coding DNA: TGCAGCGCTAAAACCGGGACAGTTAACACTGAAGCTTTCTTT.

In the case of this clone: The germline gene is not matched at one end of the junction; a read error may be the cause. The chain has TRBV7-9 and TRBJ1-2; 10 nucleotides agree with TRBD1. This CDR3 is built from 14 residues. CDR1 SEHNR and CDR2 FQNEAQ come from the germline V gene (reference sequence). The CDR3 coding sequence is TGTGCCAACAGCACGGGACAGGGGCTGTTCGGCTACACCTTC. As protein: CANSTGQGLFGYTF.

The chain is built from TRBV2 and TRBJ2-2; perhaps TRBD2 as D (5 bases). Germline CDR1 is SNHLY and CDR2 is FYNNEI. V lost 9 bases and J 1 base, leaving 12 bases between the germline ends. The CDR3 length is 14 residues. This CDR3 is CARAEPKNTGELFF. The CDR3 DNA sequence: TGTGCCAGAGCGGAGCCTAAGAACACCGGGGAGCTGTTTTTT.

This chain uses TRBV18 with TRBJ2-3; 15 bases fit TRBD2. This CDR3 is 17 amino acids long. The trim removed 4 bases at V and 5 bases at J, leaving 7 bases unmatched. CDR1 is KGHSH, CDR2 LQKENI, per germline. As DNA, the CDR3 is TGTGCCAGCTCACGGACTAGCGGGGGGGCCATAGGAGATACGCAGTATTTT. Translated, it gives CASSRTSGGAIGDTQYF.

The rearrangement joins TRBV6-1 to TRBJ2-1, with 9 bases matching TRBD2. V was clipped by 2 bases and J by 0 bases; unmatched bases: 2. Germline CDR1 and CDR2: MNHNS and SASEGT. The CDR3 covers 16 residues. CDR3 sequence reads: CASSEIAGDSYNEQFF. CDR3 nucleotides: TGTGCCAGCAGTGAAATAGCGGGGGACTCCTACAATGAGCAGTTCTTC.

The gene calls are TRBV6-1 and TRBJ2-4, with TRBD2 matching over 8 bases. Germline CDR1 is MNHNS and CDR2 is SASEGT. Trimming took 2 bases from V and 6 from J; bases not matched to a gene: 12. The CDR3 runs to 17 residues. This chain's CDR3 is CASSEFLAGLGVNIQYF. The CDR3 DNA sequence: TGTGCCAGCAGTGAATTCCTCGCGGGACTAGGGGTAAACATTCAGTACTTC.

The chain recombines TRBV7-9 with TRBJ1-5; perhaps TRBD1 as D (5 bases). CDR3 length: 14 amino acids. The ends were cut back, 4 bases at V and 4 bases at J, with 11 bases in the middle. Per the germline V gene, CDR1 is SEHNR and CDR2 is FQNEAQ (reference sequence). The CDR3 is CASSSTGFNQPQHF. As DNA, the CDR3 is TGTGCCAGCAGCTCTACAGGCTTTAATCAGCCCCAGCATTTT.

The CDR3 DNA follows: TGCGCCAGTACCCTTGGGACAGGGGGCTATGAGCAGTTCTTC. Residues: CASTLGTGGYEQFF. V is TRBV5-1 and J is TRBJ2-1; 12 bases fit TRBD1. This CDR3 has 14 amino acids. Germline-derived CDR1 and CDR2 are SGHRS and YFSETQ. Trimming at V came to 8 bases and at J to 8 bases, leaving 8 bases not matched to a gene.

V gene TRBV10-3 combines with J gene TRBJ1-1; 11 bases are a match to TRBD1. V shed 4 bases, J shed 5 bases, and the junction held 6 bases outside the gene matches. The CDR3 spans 15 residues. Looked up from germline, CDR1 is ENHRY and CDR2 is SYGVKD. CDR3 DNA: TGTGCCATCAGTGGGGGACAGGGGGTTGGTACTGAAGCTTTCTTT. Translated: CAISGGQGVGTEAFF.

The rearrangement joins TRBV10-1 to TRBJ2-3; 8 nucleotides line up with TRBD2. CDR3 length equals 15 residues. The V and J ends lost 3 bases and 5 bases, in that order; junction bases with no gene match: 7. Germline V gene data show CDR1 as WNHNN and CDR2 as SYGVQD (reference sequence). CDR3 loop: CASSDVGLAGDTQYF. As DNA, the CDR3 is TGCGCCAGCAGTGATGTAGGGCTAGCGGGAGATACGCAGTATTTT.

The chain couples TRBV18 to TRBJ1-2; 9 positions match TRBD1. The V gene end was trimmed by 3 bases and the J gene end by 4 bases; junction bases not matched to a gene: 12. This CDR3 is built from 17 residues. CDR1 and CDR2 (germline): KGHSH, LQKENI. Here the CDR3 reads CASSPFTGGGGTYGYTF. CDR3 DNA sequence: TGTGCCAGCTCACCTTTCACAGGGGGCGGTGGGACCTATGGCTACACCTTC.